This is a list of T cell receptor beta chains from one sample in a study of cytomegalovirus exposure and HLA in healthy donors. Here immunoSEQ multiplex PCR was the method, and the copy in TCRdb shows in-frame clones only, minus some. This repertoire comprises just under 60,000 clones; its ten largest clones make up approximately 4.3%. Sequencing input: PBMCs. Receptors were obtained from a male donor in good health and CMV-seronegative. Both conserved end residues are part of each CDR3. A D gene is named only where the DNA matches it firmly. Not every row has a clone size; where given, it reads once, few, many or a size class.

>.|.|TRBV30|TRBJ2-7
TGTGCCTGGACGGGGATCTCCTACGAGCAGTACTTC
CAWTGISYEQYF
>.|TRBD2|TRBV5-1|TRBJ2-7
TGCGCCAGCAGCTTGGAGGCGAGCGGGGCCGCGGGGACCTACGAGCAGTACTTC
CASSLEASGAAGTYEQYF
>.|TRBD1|TRBV4-1|TRBJ2-7
TGCGCCAGCAGCCAAGGGTTGTACAGGGGGCTCGGGGAGCAGTACTTC
CASSQGLYRGLGEQYF
>.|TRBD1|TRBV4-1|TRBJ1-6
TGCGCCAGCAGGCTACCGGGACAGGGGAGCTCACCCCTACACTTT
CASRLPGQGSSPLHF
>.|.|TRBV30|TRBJ1-4
TGTGCCTGGAGCCCGTCCCTCCGAGGGGAAAAACTGTTTTTT
CAWSPSLRGEKLFF
>.|.|TRBV19|TRBJ1-5
TGTGCCAGTAGTATAGGAGGAGGAAGTGGGAATCAGCCCCAGCATTTT
CASSIGGGSGNQPQHF
>.|.|TRBV9|TRBJ2-6
TGTGCCAGCAGCGTGGGGGCTATTGGGGCCAACGTCCTGACTTTC
CASSVGAIGANVLTF
>.|TRBD2|TRBV7-3|TRBJ2-1
TGTGCCAGCAGCTCGCGCGGGGGGCCAAATCCCCCGCTCTTTGAGCAGTTCTTC
CASSSRGGPNPPLFEQFF
>medium-sized|.|TRBV2|TRBJ1-1
TGTGCAGTTAAGCCAGCTTTCTTT
CAVKPAFF
>.|TRBD2|TRBV10-3|TRBJ2-7
TGTGCCATCAGTGCGAGCGGGAGGGCCGGGAACGAGCAGTACTTC
CAISASGRAGNEQYF
>.|TRBD1|TRBV6-5|TRBJ1-1
TGTGCCAGCAGTTACAGTAGGACAGGGGTTGGTGAAGCTTTCTTT
CASSYSRTGVGEAFF
>.|TRBD1|TRBV6-5|TRBJ2-7
TGTGCCAGCAGCGGGACAGCGGTTAGCGCCTACGAGCAGTACTTC
CASSGTAVSAYEQYF